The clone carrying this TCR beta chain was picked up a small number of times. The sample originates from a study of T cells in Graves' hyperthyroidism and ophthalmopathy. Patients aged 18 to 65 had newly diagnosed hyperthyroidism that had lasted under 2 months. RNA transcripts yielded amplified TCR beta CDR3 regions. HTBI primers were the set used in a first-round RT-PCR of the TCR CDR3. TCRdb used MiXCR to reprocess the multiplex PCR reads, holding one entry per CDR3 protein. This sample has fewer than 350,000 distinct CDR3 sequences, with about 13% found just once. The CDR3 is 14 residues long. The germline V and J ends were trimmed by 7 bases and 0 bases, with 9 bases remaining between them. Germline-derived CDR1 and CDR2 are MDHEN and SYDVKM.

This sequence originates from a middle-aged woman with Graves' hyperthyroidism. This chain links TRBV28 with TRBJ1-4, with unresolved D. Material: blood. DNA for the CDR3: TGTGCCAGCATGGAGATAGCAACTAATGAAAAACTGTTTTTT. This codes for CASMEIATNEKLFF.